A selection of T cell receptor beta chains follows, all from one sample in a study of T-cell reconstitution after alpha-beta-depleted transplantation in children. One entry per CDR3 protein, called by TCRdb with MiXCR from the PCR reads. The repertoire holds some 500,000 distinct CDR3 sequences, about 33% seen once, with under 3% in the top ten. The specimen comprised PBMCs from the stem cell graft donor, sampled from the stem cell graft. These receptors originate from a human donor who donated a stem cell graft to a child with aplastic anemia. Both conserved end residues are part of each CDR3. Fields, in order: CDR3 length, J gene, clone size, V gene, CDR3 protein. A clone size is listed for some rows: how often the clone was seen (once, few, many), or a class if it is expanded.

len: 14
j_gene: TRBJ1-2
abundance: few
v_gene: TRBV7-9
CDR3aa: CASSLDRDTSGYTF

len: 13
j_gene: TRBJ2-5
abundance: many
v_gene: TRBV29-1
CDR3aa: CSVRTGDQETQYF

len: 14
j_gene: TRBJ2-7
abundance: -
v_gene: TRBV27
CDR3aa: CASSLFPLAYEQYF

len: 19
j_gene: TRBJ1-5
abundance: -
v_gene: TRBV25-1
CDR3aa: CASSESLVGRNYSNQPQHF

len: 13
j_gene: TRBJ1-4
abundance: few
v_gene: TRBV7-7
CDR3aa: CASSPGGREKLFF

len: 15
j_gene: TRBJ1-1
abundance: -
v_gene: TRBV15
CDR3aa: CATSREARLNTEAFF

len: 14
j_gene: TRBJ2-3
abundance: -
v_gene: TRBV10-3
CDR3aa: CAISEGLSTDTQYF

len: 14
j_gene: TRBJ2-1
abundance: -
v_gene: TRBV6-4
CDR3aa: CASSDSRGYNEQFF

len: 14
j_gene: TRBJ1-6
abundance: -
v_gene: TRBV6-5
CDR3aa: CASSYGGENSPLHF

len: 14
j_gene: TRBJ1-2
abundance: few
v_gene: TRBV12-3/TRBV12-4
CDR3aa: CASSLGVNEAGYTF

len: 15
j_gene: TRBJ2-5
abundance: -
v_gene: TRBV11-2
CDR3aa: CASSEGDRGPETQYF

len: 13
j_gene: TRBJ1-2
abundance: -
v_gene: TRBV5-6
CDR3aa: CASSKGLDYGYTF

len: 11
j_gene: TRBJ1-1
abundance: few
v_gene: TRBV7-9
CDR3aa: CASSLKDEAFF

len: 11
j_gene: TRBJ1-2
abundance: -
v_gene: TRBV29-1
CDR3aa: CSVEWGMRYTF

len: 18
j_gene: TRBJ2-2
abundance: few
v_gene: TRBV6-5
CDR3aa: CASSYATSGLINTGELFF

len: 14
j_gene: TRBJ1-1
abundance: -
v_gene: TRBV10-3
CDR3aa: CAIREGQGETEAFF

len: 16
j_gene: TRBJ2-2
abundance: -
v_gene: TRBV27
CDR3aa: CASSLSGLAGGGELFF

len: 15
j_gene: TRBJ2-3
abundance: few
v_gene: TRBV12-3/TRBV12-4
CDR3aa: CASRRRGVNTDTQYF

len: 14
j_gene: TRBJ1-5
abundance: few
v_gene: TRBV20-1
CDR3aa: CSAPDRGSNQPQHF

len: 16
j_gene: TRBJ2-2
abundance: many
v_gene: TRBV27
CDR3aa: CASSAGLAGGAGELFF

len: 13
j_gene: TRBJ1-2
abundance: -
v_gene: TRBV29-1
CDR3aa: CSVADGGLGGYTF

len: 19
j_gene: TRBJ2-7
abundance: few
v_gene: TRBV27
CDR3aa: CASSLKHTRNLPGGYEQYF

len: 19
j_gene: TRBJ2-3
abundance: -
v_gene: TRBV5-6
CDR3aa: CASSLAVTGGRRRADTQYF

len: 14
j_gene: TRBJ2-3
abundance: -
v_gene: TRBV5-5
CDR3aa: CASSWGQVSDTQYF

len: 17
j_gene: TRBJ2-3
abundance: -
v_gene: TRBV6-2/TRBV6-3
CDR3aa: CASSYSAGGPNTDTQYF

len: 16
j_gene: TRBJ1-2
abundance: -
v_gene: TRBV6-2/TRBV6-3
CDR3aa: CASSYGGTGGDYGYTF

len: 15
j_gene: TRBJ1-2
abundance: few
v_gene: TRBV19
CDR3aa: CASRVGVERYYGYTF

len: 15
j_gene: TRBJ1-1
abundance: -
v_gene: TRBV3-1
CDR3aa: CASSPSRTVGTEAFF

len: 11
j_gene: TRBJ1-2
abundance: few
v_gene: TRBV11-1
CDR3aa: CASSSQGVGTF

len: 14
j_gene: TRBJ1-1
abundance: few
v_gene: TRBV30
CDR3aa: CAWSGVNGWLGAFF

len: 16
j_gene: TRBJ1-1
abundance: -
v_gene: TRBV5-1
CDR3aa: CASSPRTGMGNTEAFF

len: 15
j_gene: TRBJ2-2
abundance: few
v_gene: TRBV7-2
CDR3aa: CASSPVPGNTGELFF

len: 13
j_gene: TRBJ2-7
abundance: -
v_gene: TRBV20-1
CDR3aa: CSASGRATYEQYF

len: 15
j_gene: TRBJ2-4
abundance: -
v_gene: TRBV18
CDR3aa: CASSPDLAAKNIQYF

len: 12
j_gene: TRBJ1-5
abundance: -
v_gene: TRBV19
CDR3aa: CASSIGSQPQHF

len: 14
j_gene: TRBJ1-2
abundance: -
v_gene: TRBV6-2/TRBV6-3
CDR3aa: CASSYSGPRDGYTF

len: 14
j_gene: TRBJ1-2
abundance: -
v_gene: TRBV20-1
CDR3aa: CSARGDVGLSGYTF

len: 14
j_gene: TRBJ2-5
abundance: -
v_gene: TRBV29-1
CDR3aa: CSVEVDRVQETQYF

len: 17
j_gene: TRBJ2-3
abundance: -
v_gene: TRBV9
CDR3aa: CASSPPGVAGGTDTQYF

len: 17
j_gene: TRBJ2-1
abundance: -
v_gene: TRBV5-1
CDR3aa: CASSPAPRDSLYNEQFF

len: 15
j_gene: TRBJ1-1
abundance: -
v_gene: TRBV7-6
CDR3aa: CASSFSQGRSTEAFF

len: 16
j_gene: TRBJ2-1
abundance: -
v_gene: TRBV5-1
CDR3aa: CASSYRLAGVRNEQFF

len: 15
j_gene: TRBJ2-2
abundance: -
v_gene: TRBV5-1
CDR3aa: CASSPRGHNTGELFF

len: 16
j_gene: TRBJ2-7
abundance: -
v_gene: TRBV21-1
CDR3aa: CASSTRGQLVSYEQYF

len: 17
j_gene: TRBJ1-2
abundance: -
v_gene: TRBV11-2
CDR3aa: CASSLDSPATRRGGYTF

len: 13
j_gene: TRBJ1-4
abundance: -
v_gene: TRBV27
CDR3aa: CASSPRVLEKLFF

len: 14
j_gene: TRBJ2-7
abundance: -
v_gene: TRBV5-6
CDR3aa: CASSSRTGTYEQYF

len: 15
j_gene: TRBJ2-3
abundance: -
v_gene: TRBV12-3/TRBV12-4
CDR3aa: CASSHTGGTADTQYF

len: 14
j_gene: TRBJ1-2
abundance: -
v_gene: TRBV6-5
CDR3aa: CASSYSDMDYGYTF

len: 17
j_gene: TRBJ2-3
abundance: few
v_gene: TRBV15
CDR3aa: CATSRDLREVRTDTQYF

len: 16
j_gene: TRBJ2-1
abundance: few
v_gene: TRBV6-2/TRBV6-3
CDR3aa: CASSYGPGLAGSEQFF

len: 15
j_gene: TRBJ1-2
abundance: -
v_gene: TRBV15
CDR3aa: CATSRGLGTRGGYTF